This T cell receptor (beta chain) was recovered during a study of CD8 T cells in ankylosing spondylitis. TCRdb analysed the 5' RACE reads with MiXCR anew, one entry per CDR3 protein. The repertoire holds approximately 540,000 distinct CDR3 sequences, with 12% as singletons. Trimming stripped 3 bases from V and 6 bases from J, with 12 bases between. There are 13 residues in the CDR3. Per germline, CDR1 MNHEY and CDR2 SMNVEV (reference sequence). Regarding the study as a whole: Clones linked to disease were reported to show significant enrichment in matched ankylosing spondylitis synovial fluid. Characteristic, it appeared, of ankylosing spondylitis blood was a TCR beta motif of several highly homologous variants.

In regard to this clonotype: The antigen remains undetermined.

Sequences were obtained from blood, either unsorted or a sorted T cell fraction (not recorded which). The receptor comes from a male donor with ankylosing spondylitis. The chain links TRBV27 to TRBJ2-7; tentatively, D is TRBD1 or TRBD2 (5 bases each). This CDR3 reads CASSFSGTTEQYF. The CDR3 DNA sequence: TGTGCCAGCAGTTTCTCGGGGACCACCGAGCAGTACTTC.